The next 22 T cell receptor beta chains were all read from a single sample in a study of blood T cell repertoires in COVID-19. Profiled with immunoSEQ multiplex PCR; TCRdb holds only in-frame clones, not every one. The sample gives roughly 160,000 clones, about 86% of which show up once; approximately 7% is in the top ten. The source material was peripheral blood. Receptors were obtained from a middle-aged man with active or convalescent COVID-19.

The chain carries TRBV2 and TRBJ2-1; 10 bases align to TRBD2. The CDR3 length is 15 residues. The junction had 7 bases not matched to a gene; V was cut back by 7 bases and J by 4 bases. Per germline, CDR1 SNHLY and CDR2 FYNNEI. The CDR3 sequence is CASMVSSGGYNEQFF. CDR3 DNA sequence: TGTGCCAGCATGGTGTCTAGCGGGGGTTACAATGAGCAGTTCTTC.

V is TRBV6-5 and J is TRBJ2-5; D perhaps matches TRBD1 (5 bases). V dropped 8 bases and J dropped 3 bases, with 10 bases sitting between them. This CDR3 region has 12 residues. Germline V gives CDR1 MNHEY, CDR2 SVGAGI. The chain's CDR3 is CASQGMEETQYF. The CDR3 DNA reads TGTGCCAGCCAGGGTATGGAAGAGACCCAGTACTTC.

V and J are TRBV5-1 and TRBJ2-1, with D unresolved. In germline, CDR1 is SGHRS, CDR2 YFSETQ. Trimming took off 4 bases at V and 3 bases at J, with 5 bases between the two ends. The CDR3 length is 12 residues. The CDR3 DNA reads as TGCGCCAGCAGCCTAAGCTACAATGAGCAGTTCTTC. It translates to CASSLSYNEQFF. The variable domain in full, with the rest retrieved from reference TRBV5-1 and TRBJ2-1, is KAGVTQTPRYLIKTRGQQVTLSCSPISGHRSVSWYQQTPGQGLQFLFEYFSETQRNKGNFPGRFSGRQFSNSRSEMNVSTLELGDSALYLCASSLSYNEQFFGPGTRLTVL.

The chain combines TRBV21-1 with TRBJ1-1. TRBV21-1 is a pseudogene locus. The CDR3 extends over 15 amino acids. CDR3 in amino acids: CASSNRLAAGTEAFF. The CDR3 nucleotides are TGTGCCAGCAGCAATCGTTTGGCTGCGGGTACTGAAGCTTTCTTT.

For the CDR3, the DNA is TGTGCCAGCAGCCACGGACTAGCGGGCGGGAGAGATACGCAGTATTTT. This translates into CASSHGLAGGRDTQYF. The rearrangement uses TRBV7-6 and TRBJ2-3; 11 positions match TRBD2. The V segment lost 5 bases and the J segment 5 bases; nucleotides outside the gene matches: 9. Germline V gene data show CDR1 as SGHVS and CDR2 as FNYEAQ. There are 16 residues in the CDR3.

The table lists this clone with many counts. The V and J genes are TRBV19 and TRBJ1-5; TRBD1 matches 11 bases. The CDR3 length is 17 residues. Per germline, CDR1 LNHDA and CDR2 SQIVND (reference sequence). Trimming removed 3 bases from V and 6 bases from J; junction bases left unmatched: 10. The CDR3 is CASSMARTGGMGQPQHF. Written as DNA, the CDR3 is TGTGCCAGTAGTATGGCGAGGACAGGGGGCATGGGTCAGCCCCAGCATTTT.

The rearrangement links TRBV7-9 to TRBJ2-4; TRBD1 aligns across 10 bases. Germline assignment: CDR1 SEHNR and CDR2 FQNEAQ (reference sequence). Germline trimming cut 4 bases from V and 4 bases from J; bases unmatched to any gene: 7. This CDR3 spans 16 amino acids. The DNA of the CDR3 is TGTGCCAGCAGCTATGGACAGGGGGAATGGAAAAACATTCAGTACTTC. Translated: CASSYGQGEWKNIQYF.

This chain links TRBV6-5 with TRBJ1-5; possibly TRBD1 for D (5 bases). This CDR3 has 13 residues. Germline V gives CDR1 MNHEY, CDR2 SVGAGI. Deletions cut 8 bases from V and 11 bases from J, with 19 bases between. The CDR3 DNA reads TGTGCCAGCCGGCCGACCCCGAAAGGGGCCCAGCATTTT. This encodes CASRPTPKGAQHF.

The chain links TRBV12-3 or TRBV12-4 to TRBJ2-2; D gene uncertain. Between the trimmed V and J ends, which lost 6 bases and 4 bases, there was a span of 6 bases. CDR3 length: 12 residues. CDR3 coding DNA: TGTGCCAGCAGGCCTAGCACCGGGGAGCTGTTTTTT. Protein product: CASRPSTGELFF.

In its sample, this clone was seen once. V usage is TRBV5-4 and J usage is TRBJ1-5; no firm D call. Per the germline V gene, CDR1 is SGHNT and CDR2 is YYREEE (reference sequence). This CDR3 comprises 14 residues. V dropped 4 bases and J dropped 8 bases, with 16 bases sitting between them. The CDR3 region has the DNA TGTGCCAGCAGCGCCGGACGGTACGGGGAGCCCCAGCATTTT. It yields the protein CASSAGRYGEPQHF.

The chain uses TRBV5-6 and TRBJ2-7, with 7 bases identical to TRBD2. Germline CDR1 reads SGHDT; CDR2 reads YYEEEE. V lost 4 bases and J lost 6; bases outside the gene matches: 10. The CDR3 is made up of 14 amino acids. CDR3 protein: CASSLGRVGGEQYF. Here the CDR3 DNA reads TGTGCCAGCAGCCTTGGGAGGGTCGGTGGCGAGCAGTACTTC.

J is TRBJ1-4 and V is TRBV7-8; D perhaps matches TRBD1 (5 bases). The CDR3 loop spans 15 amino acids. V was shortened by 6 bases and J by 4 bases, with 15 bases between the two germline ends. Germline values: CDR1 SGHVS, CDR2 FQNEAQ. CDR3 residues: CASRPPGLLNEKLFF. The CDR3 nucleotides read TGTGCCAGCAGGCCGCCGGGACTTCTTAATGAAAAACTGTTTTTT.

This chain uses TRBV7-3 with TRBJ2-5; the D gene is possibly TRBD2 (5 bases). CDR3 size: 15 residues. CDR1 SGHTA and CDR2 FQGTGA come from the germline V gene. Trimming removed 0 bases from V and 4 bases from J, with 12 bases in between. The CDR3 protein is CASSLTGESVETQYF. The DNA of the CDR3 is TGTGCCAGCAGCTTAACGGGAGAGAGTGTAGAGACCCAGTACTTC.

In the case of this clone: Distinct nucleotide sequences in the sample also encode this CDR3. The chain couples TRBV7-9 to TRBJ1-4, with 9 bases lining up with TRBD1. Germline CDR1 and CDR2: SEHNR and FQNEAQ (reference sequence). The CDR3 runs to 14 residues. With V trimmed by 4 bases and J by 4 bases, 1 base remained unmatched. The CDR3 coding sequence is TGTGCCAGCAGCTCGGGACAGGGTAATGAAAAACTGTTTTTT. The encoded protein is CASSSGQGNEKLFF.

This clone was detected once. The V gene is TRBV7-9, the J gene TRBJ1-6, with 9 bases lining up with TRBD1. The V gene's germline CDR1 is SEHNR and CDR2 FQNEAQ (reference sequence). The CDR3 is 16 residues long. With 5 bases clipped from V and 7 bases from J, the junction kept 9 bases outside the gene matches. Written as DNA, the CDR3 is TGTGCCAGCAGCCAACAAGGACAGGGGTTGAATTCACCCCTCCACTTT. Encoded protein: CASSQQGQGLNSPLHF. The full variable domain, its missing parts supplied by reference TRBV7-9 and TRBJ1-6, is DTGVSQNPRHKITKRGQNVTFRCDPISEHNRLYWYRQTLGQGPEFLTYFQNEAQLEKSRLLSDRFSAERPKGSFSTLEIQRTEQGDSAMYLCASSQQGQGLNSPLHFGNGTRLTVT.

This CDR3 is CASSLALGGNYGYTF. The CDR3 coding sequence is TGTGCCAGCAGCTTAGCCCTGGGGGGGAACTATGGCTACACCTTC. The chain is built from TRBV7-9 and TRBJ1-2; TRBD1 is a possible D gene (5 bases). CDR1 SEHNR and CDR2 FQNEAQ come from the germline V gene (reference sequence). Trimming shortened V by 0 bases and J by 2 bases, and 10 bases separated the two germline ends. CDR3 length equals 15 residues.

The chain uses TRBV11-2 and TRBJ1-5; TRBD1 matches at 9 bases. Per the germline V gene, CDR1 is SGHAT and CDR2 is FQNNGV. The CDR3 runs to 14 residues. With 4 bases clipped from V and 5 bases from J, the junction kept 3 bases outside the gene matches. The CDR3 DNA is TGTGCCAGCAGCTCCGGGACAGGGCATCAGCCCCAGCATTTT. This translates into CASSSGTGHQPQHF.

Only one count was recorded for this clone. The CDR3 nucleotides read TGCAGCGTAGCGGAGGGGGAGACCCAGTACTTC. It codes for CSVAEGETQYF. The chain joins TRBV29-1 to TRBJ2-5; possible D gene TRBD2, 6 bases. The germline gives CDR1 SQVTM, CDR2 ANQGSEA. The V end was cut by 6 bases, the J end by 5 bases, with 10 bases between. The CDR3 spans 11 residues.

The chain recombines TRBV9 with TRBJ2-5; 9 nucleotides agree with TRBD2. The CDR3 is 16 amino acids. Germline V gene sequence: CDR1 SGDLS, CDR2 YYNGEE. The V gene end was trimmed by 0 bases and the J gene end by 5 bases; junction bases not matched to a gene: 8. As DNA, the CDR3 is TGTGCCAGCAGCGTAGGAGCGGGAGGCTCCGGGGAGACCCAGTACTTC. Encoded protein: CASSVGAGGSGETQYF.

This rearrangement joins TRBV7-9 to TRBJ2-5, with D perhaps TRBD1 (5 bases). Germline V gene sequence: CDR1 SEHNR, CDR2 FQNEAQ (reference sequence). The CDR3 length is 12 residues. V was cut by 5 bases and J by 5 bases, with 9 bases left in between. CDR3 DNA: TGTGCCAGCAGCCTGACAGCGGAGACCCAGTACTTC. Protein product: CASSLTAETQYF.

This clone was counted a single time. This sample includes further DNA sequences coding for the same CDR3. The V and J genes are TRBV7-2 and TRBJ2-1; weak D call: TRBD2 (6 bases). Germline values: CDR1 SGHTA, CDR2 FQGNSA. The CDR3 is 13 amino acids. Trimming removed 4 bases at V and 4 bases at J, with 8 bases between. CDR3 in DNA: TGTGCCAGCAGCTCGGGGACTTACAATGAGCAGTTCTTC. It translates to CASSSGTYNEQFF.

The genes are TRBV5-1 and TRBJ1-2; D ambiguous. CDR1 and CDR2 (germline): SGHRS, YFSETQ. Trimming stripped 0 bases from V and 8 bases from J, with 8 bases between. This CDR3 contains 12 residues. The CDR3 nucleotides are TGCGCCAGCAGCTTGGGGTCCGGGGGCTACACCTTC. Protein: CASSLGSGGYTF.